A selection of T cell receptor beta chains follows, all from one sample in a study of CD8 T cells in ankylosing spondylitis. One entry per CDR3 protein results from TCRdb running MiXCR on the 5' RACE reads. The data contain a few hundred thousand distinct CDR3 sequences, roughly 10% of them singletons. Material: blood, either unsorted or a sorted T cell fraction (not recorded which). All receptors derive from a male donor with ankylosing spondylitis or in good health (not recorded which). Both conserved end residues are part of each CDR3. Fields, in order: V gene, J gene, CDR3 protein.

V: TRBV6-6
J: TRBJ1-5
CDR3: CASSYSLNQPQHF

V: TRBV5-1
J: TRBJ1-2
CDR3: CASSPGQGRYGYTF

V: TRBV20-1
J: TRBJ2-2
CDR3: CSARDPGYTGELFF

V: TRBV7-9
J: TRBJ2-7
CDR3: CASSSPGHPYEQYF

V: TRBV20-1
J: TRBJ2-5
CDR3: CSVRTGTETQYF

V: TRBV15
J: TRBJ2-7
CDR3: CATSRGTSSRGGQYF

V: TRBV7-2
J: TRBJ1-1
CDR3: CASSAQAVIEAFF

V: TRBV5-1
J: TRBJ1-1
CDR3: CASSLVGAVNTEAFF

V: TRBV2
J: TRBJ2-3
CDR3: CATSTGRTDTQYF

V: TRBV15
J: TRBJ2-1
CDR3: CATSTGQRYNEQFF

V: TRBV27
J: TRBJ1-2
CDR3: CASSSSSGHFYGYTF

V: TRBV6-5
J: TRBJ2-1
CDR3: CASSYSVNNEQFF

V: TRBV7-6
J: TRBJ2-5
CDR3: CASSLERGLAEEETQYF

V: TRBV5-1
J: TRBJ1-2
CDR3: CASSLDQGYYGYTF

V: TRBV7-8
J: TRBJ2-3
CDR3: CASSPRMSGPTDTQYF

V: TRBV5-1
J: TRBJ2-5
CDR3: CASSLEVAGTQETQYF

V: TRBV10-3
J: TRBJ2-2
CDR3: CAISESKGLAGTGELFF

V: TRBV12-3/TRBV12-4
J: TRBJ2-2
CDR3: CASSYISPGELFF

V: TRBV7-3
J: TRBJ1-4
CDR3: CASSATNRGPNEKLFF